Given below is one TCR beta chain in context. This record comes from a study of CD8 T cells in Susac syndrome. The CDR3 loop spans 16 amino acids. From germline, CDR1 is LGHDT and CDR2 YNNKEL (reference sequence). Unmatched junction bases numbered 6, after V lost 1 base and J lost 3 bases. With random hexamers, roughly 0.5 to 1 ug RNA was reverse transcribed. One entry per CDR3 protein results from TCRdb running MiXCR on the immunoSEQ multiplex PCR reads. The table lists about 190,000 distinct CDR3 sequences, 90% to 95% of them singletons. J is TRBJ2-1 and V is TRBV3-1, with 7 bases lining up with TRBD2. The specimen was CD4+ T cells from PBMCs. This TCR was recovered from a human donor in good health. The CDR3 protein is CASSQGPSGNYNEQFF. The CDR3 DNA reads TGTGCCAGCAGCCAAGGCCCTAGCGGAAACTACAATGAGCAGTTCTTC.